The 15 T cell receptor beta chains below were found in one sample sequenced in a study of breast tumors, draining lymph nodes, adjacent tissues. Breast cancer patients provided tissue from their axillary draining lymph nodes. A single record per CDR3 protein comes from TCRdb applying MiXCR to the multiplex PCR reads. Of about 130,000 distinct CDR3 sequences listed, roughly 21% are singletons. Material: axillary lymph node tissue. These receptors came from a female donor with breast cancer. Some clones in this sample may be carry-over from other donors' samples.

This clonotype showed up many times. In nucleotides, the CDR3 is TGTGCCAGCAGACCCCTACAGGTGCTTGTTTCACCCCTCCACTTT. It is translated as CASRPLQVLVSPLHF. The V and J genes are TRBV6-6 and TRBJ1-6, with a tentative D call TRBD1 (5 bases). V was pared by 6 bases and J by 9 bases, with 18 bases between. CDR1 is MNHNY, CDR2 SVGAGI, per germline (reference sequence). There are 15 residues in the CDR3.

There are many counts of this clonotype. The genes are TRBV2 and TRBJ1-5; D gene ambiguous. The V and J ends lost 2 bases and 7 bases respectively, with 12 bases between them. CDR3 length: 14 residues. Looked up from germline, CDR1 is SNHLY and CDR2 is FYNNEI. In DNA, the CDR3 is TGTGCCAGCAGTGAACTCGTGGGAAACCAGCCCCAGCATTTT. Residues: CASSELVGNQPQHF.

About this clonotype: A read error may be the cause here, since a much bigger clone is one base away. J is TRBJ2-3 and V is TRBV7-2; D might be TRBD2 (6 bases). From germline, CDR1 is SGHTA and CDR2 FQGNSA. The CDR3 consists of 15 residues. CDR3 bases: TGTGCCAGCAGCTTAGGACTAGGTTCTGCAGATACGCAGTGTTTT. Its translation is CASSLGLGSADTQCF.

Note on this clonotype: Since a much larger clone is just one base distant, this may be a read error. The rearrangement joins TRBV7-8 to TRBJ2-5; 7 nucleotides align to TRBD2. CDR1 is SGHVS, CDR2 FQNEAQ, per germline. This CDR3 has 15 residues. The junction had 8 bases not matched to a gene; V was cut back by 1 base and J by 6 bases. The CDR3 DNA follows: TGTGCCAGCAGCTTAGGAGCGGGGATAGGGAAGACCCAGTACTTC. Its protein product is CASSLGAGIGKTQYF.

The table lists this clonotype with many counts. The rearrangement joins TRBV11-2 to TRBJ2-1, with 10 bases that match TRBD1. The CDR3 loop spans 13 amino acids. V shed 1 base, J shed 9 bases, and the junction held 0 bases outside the gene matches. Germline V gene data show CDR1 as SGHAT and CDR2 as FQNNGV. CDR3 nucleotide sequence: TGTGCCAGCAGCTTAGGGACAGGGGGTGAGCAGTTCTTC. Amino acid sequence: CASSLGTGGEQFF.

For this clonotype: One base away lies a much larger clone, so this may be a sequencing read error. This chain connects TRBV15 to TRBJ2-3; 8 bases are a match to TRBD1. This CDR3 is built from 18 residues. The germline V gene encodes CDR1 LNHNV and CDR2 YYDKDF (reference sequence). The CDR3 region is CATGRMRQGQSGTDTQYF. The CDR3 DNA reads TGTGCCACCGGCAGAATGAGACAGGGGCAATCGGGCACAGATACGCAGTATTTT.

This clonotype came up many times. V is TRBV7-9 and J is TRBJ2-5; possibly TRBD1 for D (5 bases). The CDR3 loop spans 15 amino acids. Trimming cost V 1 base and J 5 bases, with 14 bases left between them. Germline-derived CDR1 and CDR2 are SEHNR and FQNEAQ (reference sequence). DNA of the CDR3: TGTGCCAGCAGCTTAGGACAGCGCGCCGGGGAGACCCAGTACTTC. This sequence encodes CASSLGQRAGETQYF.

This clonotype appeared once. A much larger clone sits a single nucleotide away, making a read error possible. The chain is built from TRBV6-2 or TRBV6-3 and TRBJ2-5; D is perhaps TRBD1 or TRBD2 (5 bases each). Germline V gene data show CDR1 as MNHEY and CDR2 as SVGEGT. The CDR3 spans 13 residues. The chain's CDR3 is CASKSHASGTQHF. CDR3 nucleotide sequence: TGTGCCAGCAAATCCCACGCGTCAGGGACCCAGCACTTC.

This clonotype was seen ten or more times. This chain joins TRBV6-6 and TRBJ2-7, with 10 bases identical to TRBD2. With V trimmed by 9 bases and J by 5 bases, 10 bases remained unmatched. This CDR3 spans 14 amino acids. Germline-derived CDR1 and CDR2 are MNHNY and SVGAGI (reference sequence). The CDR3 DNA is TGTGCCAGTAAATTGGGGACTAGCGTCAACGAGCAGTACTTC. It yields the protein CASKLGTSVNEQYF.

This clonotype showed up just once. Just one base apart from a much larger clone, this may be a read error. As the CDR3 is not closed by the conserved phenylalanine or tryptophan, this likely results from a read error. The chain couples TRBV4-1 to TRBJ2-2, with 7 bases that match TRBD2. Germline lookup yields CDR1 MGHRA and CDR2 YSYEKL. V dropped 1 base and J dropped 4; count of bases not matched to a gene: 6. This CDR3 contains 16 residues. CDR3 sequence reads: CASSQVSGLTTGELFL. CDR3 sequence (DNA): TGCGCCAGCAGCCAAGTTAGCGGGCTAACCACCGGGGAGCTGTTTCTT.

In its sample, this clonotype was seen many times. CDR3 sequence: CATSDLDLQSYNSPLHF. DNA for the CDR3: TGTGCCACCAGTGATTTGGACCTCCAATCCTATAATTCACCCCTCCACTTT. The chain uses TRBV24-1 and TRBJ1-6; unclear D gene. V shed 0 bases and J shed 1 base, with 9 bases lying between them. The V gene's germline CDR1 is KGHDR and CDR2 SFDVKD. The CDR3 has 17 residues.

This clonotype was counted at least ten times. V and J are TRBV30 and TRBJ2-7, with TRBD2 as a possible D gene (5 bases). The CDR3 sequence is 12 residues long. Per the germline V gene, CDR1 is GTSNPN and CDR2 is SVGIG (reference sequence). V lost 4 bases, J lost 4 bases, and 11 bases lay in between. The CDR3 is CAWNRGTYEQYF. DNA of the CDR3: TGTGCCTGGAATCGGGGTACGTACGAGCAGTACTTC. The whole variable domain, remainder taken from reference TRBV30 and TRBJ2-7, is SQTIHQWPATLVQPVGSPLSLECTVEGTSNPNLYWYRQAAGRGLQLLFYSVGIGQISSEVPQNLSASRPQDRQFILSSKKLLLSDSGFYLCAWNRGTYEQYFGPGTRLTVT.

This clonotype was counted at least ten times. This chain uses TRBV5-6 with TRBJ2-5; D is perhaps TRBD1 (5 bases). Germline loops: CDR1 SGHDT, CDR2 YYEEEE. This CDR3 has 15 amino acids. The V end was cut by 0 bases, the J end by 5 bases, with 14 bases between. The CDR3: CASSLVGASRETQYF. For the CDR3, the DNA is TGTGCCAGCAGCTTGGTAGGGGCGTCCAGGGAGACCCAGTACTTC.

The genes are TRBV3-1 and TRBJ2-3; 7 nucleotides agree with TRBD1. V lost 0 bases and J lost 6; bases outside the gene matches: 12. CDR3 length equals 17 residues. Germline V gives CDR1 LGHDT, CDR2 YNNKEL (reference sequence). The CDR3 loop reads CASSQDRGFEASDTQYF. The CDR3 region has the DNA TGTGCCAGCAGCCAAGACAGGGGGTTCGAAGCTTCTGATACGCAGTATTTT.

At least ten counts were recorded for this clonotype. The rearrangement links TRBV25-1 to TRBJ2-7, with no clear D. V lost 2 bases to trimming and J lost 1 base, with 9 bases between them. This CDR3 region has 14 residues. In germline, CDR1 is MGHDK, CDR2 SYGVNS. CDR3 sequence reads: CASSEDYPSYEQYF. In nucleotides, the CDR3 is TGTGCCAGCAGTGAAGATTATCCGTCCTACGAGCAGTACTTC.